This paragraph reports one T cell receptor beta chain. The record originates from a study of CD8 T cells in Susac syndrome. This CDR3 spans 19 amino acids. The V gene's germline CDR1 is SGHDT and CDR2 YYEEEE. The J segment lost 6 bases and the V segment lost 2 bases, leaving 18 bases of the junction unmatched. RNA was extracted with the RNeasy kit, and a quantity of roughly 0.5 to 1 ug was reverse transcribed using random hexamers. A single record per CDR3 protein comes from TCRdb applying MiXCR to the immunoSEQ multiplex PCR reads. The sample contains over 150,000 distinct CDR3 sequences, about 94% of which appear only once.

The V call is TRBV5-6, the J call TRBJ2-5; 11 positions match TRBD1. Source material: CD4+ T cells from PBMCs. This TCR was sampled from a human donor with Susac syndrome. This chain's CDR3 is CASSFSGQGAGGPSKTQYF. CDR3 coding DNA: TGTGCCAGCAGCTTTAGCGGACAGGGGGCGGGAGGGCCCTCGAAGACCCAGTACTTC.